The 28 T cell receptor beta chains below all came from one sample that was sequenced in a study of T-cell memory formation after mild COVID-19. MiXCR, run by TCRdb on the 5' RACE reads, gives a single entry per CDR3 protein. The table lists around 140,000 distinct CDR3 sequences, about 6% of them singletons. The material sequenced was PBMCs or a T cell subset sorted from them (not recorded which). These receptors were taken from an adult woman who had mild COVID-19 (a few samples of this study predate the infection). Cell type and time point are not known.

This clonotype was counted a few times. The chain uses TRBV10-3 and TRBJ2-3; no firm D call. Germline lookup yields CDR1 ENHRY and CDR2 SYGVKD. The ends were cut back, 0 bases at V and 6 bases at J, with 1 base in the middle. This CDR3 is built from 11 residues. CDR3 protein: CAISESDTQYF. CDR3 DNA: TGTGCCATCAGTGAGTCGGATACGCAGTATTTT.

This clonotype has a handful of counts. The chain couples TRBV15 to TRBJ1-1; no definite D call. Looked up from germline, CDR1 is LNHNV and CDR2 is YYDKDF (reference sequence). V was pared by 0 bases and J by 6 bases, with 8 bases between. The CDR3 runs to 13 residues. CDR3 sequence: CATSRDGLAEAFF. The CDR3 DNA follows: TGTGCCACCAGCAGAGATGGATTGGCTGAAGCTTTCTTT.

This clonotype was seen only a few times. The chain couples TRBV7-3 to TRBJ1-2; the D gene is possibly TRBD1 (6 bases). The CDR3 covers 17 residues. The ends were cut back, 2 bases at V and 4 bases at J, with 20 bases in the middle. The germline V gene encodes CDR1 SGHTA and CDR2 FQGTGA. The CDR3 DNA sequence: TGTGCCAGCAGCTTATCAGGGCCGGGAGGGGGAGCCTATGGCTACACCTTC. This encodes CASSLSGPGGGAYGYTF.

This clonotype was counted at least ten times. The chain links TRBV29-1 to TRBJ2-3; tentative D call: TRBD2 (5 bases). This CDR3 contains 13 residues. In germline, CDR1 is SQVTM, CDR2 ANQGSEA. Trimming left V 7 bases short and J 9 bases short, with 20 bases between. CDR3: CSARASQAFTQYF. CDR3 sequence (DNA): TGCAGCGCGAGGGCTAGTCAAGCATTCACGCAGTATTTT.

The CDR3 loop is CASSSTGTGPAFF. CDR3 sequence (DNA): TGTGCCAGCAGTTCAACCGGGACAGGGCCAGCTTTCTTT. The genes are TRBV27 and TRBJ1-1; TRBD1 agrees at 9 bases. CDR1 and CDR2 (germline): MNHEY, SMNVEV (reference sequence). CDR3 length: 13 amino acids. V dropped 4 bases and J dropped 10; count of bases not matched to a gene: 7.

This clonotype was seen a handful of times. This chain links TRBV5-1 with TRBJ1-2, with TRBD1 identical over 7 bases. V shed 3 bases, J shed 3 bases, and the junction held 5 bases outside the gene matches. This CDR3 has 14 residues. Germline V gives CDR1 SGHRS, CDR2 YFSETQ. The chain's CDR3 is CASSYGDSDYGYTF. The CDR3 DNA reads TGCGCCAGCAGCTACGGGGACAGCGACTATGGCTACACCTTC.

This clonotype was counted between two and nine times. CDR3 protein: CASSKLAGGTGELFF. Written as DNA, the CDR3 is TGTGCCAGTAGTAAACTAGCGGGAGGAACCGGGGAGCTGTTTTTT. The chain is built from TRBV19 and TRBJ2-2, with 12 bases aligning to TRBD2. This CDR3 has 15 residues. The germline gives CDR1 LNHDA, CDR2 SQIVND (reference sequence). Trimming at V came to 4 bases and at J to 5 bases, leaving 2 bases not matched to a gene.

This clonotype came up a few times. The rearrangement links TRBV6-5 to TRBJ1-4; D call uncertain. The CDR3 is made up of 12 amino acids. V lost 5 bases and J 8 bases, leaving 9 bases between the germline ends. The germline CDR1 and CDR2 sequences are MNHEY and SVGAGI. The CDR3 here is CASSKLEEKLFF. CDR3 DNA sequence: TGTGCCAGCAGTAAACTTGAAGAAAAACTGTTTTTT.

The chain employs TRBV7-9 and TRBJ2-4; weak D call: TRBD2 (5 bases). Germline V lookup: CDR1 SEHNR, CDR2 FQNEAQ (reference sequence). V lost 5 bases to trimming and J lost 9 bases, with 14 bases between them. The CDR3 is 13 amino acids. The CDR3 bases are TGTGCCAGCAGCCAAATGACCGGAGGCATTCAGTACTTC. Its translation: CASSQMTGGIQYF.

The genes are TRBV4-2 and TRBJ2-7, with 13 bases that match TRBD2. Germline trimming cut 0 bases from V and 7 bases from J; bases unmatched to any gene: 3. The CDR3 is 15 amino acids. The germline gives CDR1 LGHNA, CDR2 YNFKEQ. This chain's CDR3 is CASSQDRGLAGEQYF. CDR3 sequence (DNA): TGTGCCAGCAGCCAAGATAGGGGACTAGCGGGAGAGCAGTACTTC.

The chain links TRBV12-3 or TRBV12-4 to TRBJ1-1; D call uncertain. CDR3 length equals 13 residues. V was pared by 2 bases and J by 1 base, with 5 bases between. CDR3 DNA sequence: TGTGCCAGCAGTTTACGGGAGAACACTGAAGCTTTCTTT. Translated, it gives CASSLRENTEAFF.

The V gene is TRBV6-2 or TRBV6-3, the J gene TRBJ1-2, with 10 positions matching TRBD1. Germline assignment: CDR1 MNHEY and CDR2 SVGEGT. This CDR3 has 16 amino acids. The V segment lost 5 bases and the J segment 1 base; nucleotides outside the gene matches: 7. The CDR3 DNA follows: TGTGCCAGCAGTCGCGGACAGGGGGTCTTTAACTATGGCTACACCTTC. Translated, it gives CASSRGQGVFNYGYTF.

This clonotype showed up many times. The chain carries TRBV7-2 and TRBJ2-2; 14 positions agree with TRBD2. This CDR3 comprises 18 residues. Germline V lookup: CDR1 SGHTA, CDR2 FQGNSA. J gave up 4 bases and V 4 bases, and 8 bases lay outside the gene matches. The CDR3: CASSSPGLAGVITGELFF. The CDR3 nucleotides are TGTGCCAGCAGCTCTCCGGGACTAGCGGGAGTGATCACCGGGGAGCTGTTTTTT.

This clonotype was detected ten times or more. The chain has TRBV12-3 or TRBV12-4 and TRBJ2-1; possible D gene TRBD2, 6 bases. Trimming left V 1 base short and J 11 bases short, with 12 bases between. The CDR3 runs 13 residues. Here the CDR3 DNA reads TGTGCCAGCAGTTTAGACCGGGACTCTAAGCAGTTCTTC. Its protein is CASSLDRDSKQFF.

The chain has TRBV6-4 and TRBJ1-1; no reliable D call. The ends were cut back, 5 bases at V and 1 base at J, with 8 bases in the middle. This CDR3 region has 13 residues. Germline V gene sequence: CDR1 MRHNA, CDR2 SNTAGT. The CDR3: CASSSQTNTEAFF. The CDR3 DNA is TGTGCCAGCAGTTCCCAGACGAACACTGAAGCTTTCTTT.

This clonotype was seen ten or more times. The chain employs TRBV2 and TRBJ1-5; possibly TRBD1 for D (6 bases). The CDR3 covers 14 residues. Germline V CDR1 and CDR2: SNHLY, FYNNEI. V gave up 6 bases and J gave up 7 bases, with 16 bases separating them. Written as DNA, the CDR3 is TGTGCCAGCAGCCCCGGGGCAGGGGAACAGCCCCAGCATTTT. Protein: CASSPGAGEQPQHF.

This chain links TRBV5-6 with TRBJ2-3, with D tentatively TRBD2 (5 bases). This CDR3 region has 13 residues. Germline V gives CDR1 SGHDT, CDR2 YYEEEE. Trimming left V 3 bases short and J 7 bases short, with 12 bases between. Written as DNA, the CDR3 is TGTGCCAGCAGCTCGGGGAATACGAATACGCAGTATTTT. This gives the protein CASSSGNTNTQYF.

This clonotype came up many times. V gene TRBV12-3 or TRBV12-4 combines with J gene TRBJ1-1; TRBD1 might be the D (5 bases). The V gene lost 3 bases and the J gene lost 6 bases, with 11 bases spanning the gap. The CDR3 spans 13 residues. This CDR3 reads CASSFQGTAEAFF. CDR3 DNA: TGTGCCAGCAGTTTTCAGGGTACAGCTGAAGCTTTCTTT.

This clonotype came up many times. CDR3 loop: CASNRDRSHSNEQFF. CDR3 DNA: TGTGCCAGCAATCGGGACAGGTCACATTCCAATGAGCAGTTCTTC. The genes are TRBV11-1 and TRBJ2-1; 8 bases agree with TRBD1. The germline gives CDR1 SGHAT, CDR2 FQDESV (reference sequence). The CDR3 runs to 15 residues. V was pared by 7 bases and J by 6 bases, with 11 bases of the junction left unmatched.

The CDR3 DNA is TGTGCCAGCAGCCTATTAGGGGGAGCGACCTACGAGCAGTACTTC. It codes for CASSLLGGATYEQYF. The V and J genes are TRBV9 and TRBJ2-7; a possible D gene is TRBD1 (6 bases). The CDR3 length is 15 residues. CDR1 is SGDLS, CDR2 YYNGEE, per germline. With 4 bases removed from V and 2 bases from J, the gap between germline ends came to 16 bases.

This clonotype turned up a few times. V usage is TRBV3-1 and J usage is TRBJ1-4, with TRBD1 as a possible D gene (6 bases). The V gene lost 2 bases and the J gene lost 7 bases, with 8 bases spanning the gap. The germline V gene has CDR1 LGHDT and CDR2 YNNKEL (reference sequence). This CDR3 spans 13 amino acids. Here the CDR3 reads CASSQQGIEKLFF. The CDR3 nucleotides read TGTGCCAGCAGCCAACAGGGGATTGAAAAACTGTTTTTT.

In this sample, this clonotype turned up a few times. The rearrangement links TRBV18 to TRBJ2-7; possibly TRBD2 for D (6 bases). Germline values: CDR1 KGHSH, CDR2 LQKENI. Trimming shortened V by 0 bases and J by 6 bases, and 6 bases separated the two germline ends. The CDR3 is 12 amino acids. The CDR3 DNA follows: TGTGCCAGCTCACCACCCGGGGGCGAGCAGTACTTC. It translates to CASSPPGGEQYF.

The V gene is TRBV11-3, the J gene TRBJ2-2; 7 bases agree with TRBD1. With 5 bases clipped from V and 4 bases from J, the junction kept 7 bases outside the gene matches. CDR3 length equals 15 residues. CDR1 is SGHNT and CDR2 is YENEEA in the germline V gene. The CDR3 DNA is TGTGCCAGCAGCGCCGGGACAGCGATCACCGGGGAGCTGTTTTTT. The encoded protein is CASSAGTAITGELFF.

This rearrangement joins TRBV24-1 to TRBJ2-2; D unresolved. Germline V lookup: CDR1 KGHDR, CDR2 SFDVKD. V lost 9 bases, J lost 4 bases, and 11 bases lay in between. The CDR3 totals 13 residues. DNA for the CDR3: TGTGCCACCGGGCAGGCATCCACCGGGGAGCTGTTTTTT. Translation gives CATGQASTGELFF.

This clonotype occurred many times. The gene calls are TRBV6-2 or TRBV6-3 and TRBJ2-7, with 10 bases that match TRBD1. V lost 7 bases, J lost 0 bases, and 6 bases stayed unmatched. The CDR3 contains 15 residues. Germline V gives CDR1 MNHEY, CDR2 SVGEGT. CDR3 DNA sequence: TGTGCCAGCAACGACAGGGGGCTTGGCTCCTACGAGCAGTACTTC. Translation: CASNDRGLGSYEQYF.

Only a few counts were recorded for this clonotype. The chain has TRBV7-2 and TRBJ2-5; 12 bases map to TRBD2. Per germline, CDR1 SGHTA and CDR2 FQGNSA. J gave up 7 bases and V 5 bases, and 2 bases lay outside the gene matches. CDR3 length: 13 residues. The CDR3, as DNA: TGTGCCAGCAGCGCGACTAGCGGGGGGACCCAGTACTTC. As protein: CASSATSGGTQYF.

This clonotype has a count of ten or more. The genes are TRBV7-9 and TRBJ2-1; 11 nucleotides line up with TRBD2. V lost 5 bases, J lost 3 bases, and 6 bases stayed unmatched. CDR1 SEHNR and CDR2 FQNEAQ come from the germline V gene (reference sequence). The CDR3 sequence is 16 residues long. CDR3 coding DNA: TGTGCCAGCAGCCCGATAGCGGGAGGGTACTACAATGAGCAGTTCTTC. Translation: CASSPIAGGYYNEQFF. The full variable domain, in which reference TRBV7-9 and TRBJ2-1 provide the parts outside the CDR3, is DTGVSQNPRHKITKRGQNVTFRCDPISEHNRLYWYRQTLGQGPEFLTYFQNEAQLEKSRLLSDRFSAERPKGSFSTLEIQRTEQGDSAMYLCASSPIAGGYYNEQFFGPGTRLTVL.

In this sample, this clonotype turned up a few times. This chain joins TRBV11-2 and TRBJ2-7; 9 bases map to TRBD2. With 8 bases clipped from V and 0 bases from J, the junction kept 11 bases outside the gene matches. The CDR3 covers 16 residues. Germline CDR1 and CDR2: SGHAT and FQNNGV. The CDR3 here is CASGHRSGGSSYEQYF. The CDR3 DNA is TGTGCCAGCGGGCACCGAAGCGGGGGGAGCTCCTACGAGCAGTACTTC.